These 17 T cell receptor beta chains were all obtained from the same sample, sequenced in a study of blood T cell repertoires in COVID-19. Generated by immunoSEQ multiplex PCR, the TCRdb table keeps only in-frame clones and is missing some. Of 200,000 to 250,000 clones in the sample, around 82% were seen once. The sequenced sample was peripheral blood. These receptors came from a woman at least 80 years old with acute or convalescent COVID-19.

This sequence joins TRBV10-3 and TRBJ2-2; D is unclear. From germline, CDR1 is ENHRY and CDR2 SYGVKD. Trimming left V 2 bases short and J 1 base short, with 5 bases between. The CDR3 length is 14 residues. The CDR3 here is CAISEGQNTGELFF. In nucleotides, the CDR3 is TGTGCCATCAGTGAGGGGCAGAACACCGGGGAGCTGTTTTTT.

The V and J genes are TRBV2 and TRBJ1-2; 12 positions agree with TRBD1. This CDR3 region has 15 residues. V lost 9 bases to trimming and J lost 5 bases; unmatched junction nucleotides: 10. Germline V CDR1 and CDR2: SNHLY, FYNNEI. For the CDR3, the DNA is TGTGCCAGTTCTTACGGGACAGGGGGCTGGTATGGCTACACCTTC. It codes for CASSYGTGGWYGYTF.

The J gene is TRBJ2-7, the V gene TRBV6-1; D is possibly TRBD2 (6 bases). This CDR3 spans 13 amino acids. V lost 3 bases to trimming and J lost 3 bases, with 9 bases between them. Per the germline V gene, CDR1 is MNHNS and CDR2 is SASEGT. DNA for the CDR3: TGTGCCAGCAGTGATGGGGGGATCTACGAGCAGTACTTC. Protein product: CASSDGGIYEQYF.

This clone was seen a handful of times. The chain employs TRBV28 and TRBJ1-4, with 9 bases lining up with TRBD1. The CDR3 totals 15 residues. Germline lookup yields CDR1 MDHEN and CDR2 SYDVKM. V gave up 5 bases and J gave up 7 bases; unmatched junction bases: 8. CDR3 DNA: TGTGCCAGCAGTCTCCCGGGACAGGGCTCTGAAAAACTGTTTTTT. Protein product: CASSLPGQGSEKLFF.

The chain carries TRBV4-2 and TRBJ1-1; perhaps TRBD1 as D (6 bases). V shed 4 bases and J shed 1 base, with 16 bases lying between them. Germline V lookup: CDR1 LGHNA, CDR2 YNFKEQ. The CDR3 sequence is 16 residues long. As DNA, the CDR3 is TGTGCCAGCAGCCCCAACCCGGGACACCAGAACACTGAAGCTTTCTTT. It is translated as CASSPNPGHQNTEAFF.

The V and J genes are TRBV19 and TRBJ2-7; 7 bases map to TRBD1. The CDR3 is made up of 15 amino acids. Germline-derived CDR1 and CDR2 are LNHDA and SQIVND (reference sequence). J was trimmed by 2 bases and V by 5 bases; bases with no gene match: 9. Written as DNA, the CDR3 is TGTGCCAGTAGTGGCCGACAGGGAAGCCCCTACGAGCAGTACTTC. Its translation is CASSGRQGSPYEQYF.

CDR3 in amino acids: CSAEDRSSGNTIYF. In DNA form, the CDR3 reads TGCAGCGCAGAGGACAGGAGTTCTGGAAACACCATATATTTT. The chain has TRBV29-1 and TRBJ1-3, with 7 bases fitting TRBD1. From germline, CDR1 is SQVTM and CDR2 ANQGSEA. V lost 7 bases and J lost 1; bases outside the gene matches: 7. CDR3 length equals 14 residues.

The chain has TRBV20-1 and TRBJ1-6, with TRBD1 matching 9 bases. The CDR3 totals 16 residues. V lost 3 bases and J lost 5; bases outside the gene matches: 8. Germline V lookup: CDR1 DFQATT, CDR2 SNEGSKA (reference sequence). The DNA for the CDR3 is TGCAGTGCTAGTCGCGGGACAGGGAAGAATAATTCACCCCTCCACTTT. Its protein is CSASRGTGKNNSPLHF.

The chain couples TRBV2 to TRBJ1-6, with unresolved D. There are 11 residues in the CDR3. The germline CDR1 and CDR2 sequences are SNHLY and FYNNEI. V gave up 5 bases and J gave up 14 bases, with 10 bases separating them. The CDR3 loop is CASSLLSTLHF. The CDR3 nucleotides are TGTGCCAGCAGTTTACTAAGTACCCTCCACTTT.

The chain joins TRBV27 to TRBJ1-5; a weak D match, TRBD1 (5 bases). V was cut by 6 bases and J by 1 base, with 13 bases left in between. The CDR3 has 15 residues. CDR1 is MNHEY and CDR2 is SMNVEV in the germline V gene (reference sequence). The CDR3 loop reads CASSPRGRSNQPQHF. For the CDR3, the DNA is TGTGCCAGCAGCCCAAGGGGTAGGAGCAATCAGCCCCAGCATTTT.

This sequence joins TRBV11-3 and TRBJ2-2; no firm D call. CDR1 and CDR2 from the germline V gene are SGHNT and YENEEA. This CDR3 contains 14 residues. V gave up 3 bases and J gave up 7 bases, with 12 bases separating them. Here the CDR3 DNA reads TGTGCCAGCAGCTTGACCCCCGAGGTCGGGGAGCTGTTTTTT. It translates to CASSLTPEVGELFF.

This chain connects TRBV19 to TRBJ1-3, with a weak D call TRBD1 (6 bases). V lost 9 bases to trimming and J lost 0 bases, with 12 bases between them. The CDR3 is 14 amino acids. Per the germline V gene, CDR1 is LNHDA and CDR2 is SQIVND (reference sequence). Written as DNA, the CDR3 is TGTGCCAGCAACAGGGAAAGCTCTGGAAACACCATATATTTT. Residues: CASNRESSGNTIYF.

This sequence joins TRBV6-2 or TRBV6-3 and TRBJ2-6; unclear D gene. Germline CDR1 reads MNHEY; CDR2 reads SVGEGT. V was shortened by 0 bases and J by 2 bases, with 5 bases between the two germline ends. The CDR3 is 15 residues long. The CDR3 nucleotides are TGTGCCAGCAGTTACTCGAGCCCTGGGGCCAACGTCCTGACTTTC. It codes for CASSYSSPGANVLTF.

This clone occurred a few times. The rearrangement uses TRBV19 and TRBJ1-2; 11 nucleotides agree with TRBD1. Trimming took 7 bases from V and 1 from J; bases not matched to a gene: 8. This CDR3 has 16 residues. CDR1 is LNHDA, CDR2 SQIVND, per germline (reference sequence). DNA of the CDR3: TGTGCCAGTACCTTTGGGACAGGGGGTGTTAACTATGGCTACACCTTC. The encoded protein is CASTFGTGGVNYGYTF. The full variable domain, in which reference TRBV19 and TRBJ1-2 provide the parts outside the CDR3, is DGGITQSPKYLFRKEGQNVTLSCEQNLNHDAMYWYRQDPGQGLRLIYYSQIVNDFQKGDIAEGYSVSREKKESFPLTVTSAQKNPTAFYLCASTFGTGGVNYGYTFGSGTRLTVV.

This clone was seen only once. This chain connects TRBV27 to TRBJ2-3; D perhaps matches TRBD2 (5 bases). The CDR3 contains 12 residues. Trimming took off 7 bases at V and 3 bases at J, with 8 bases between the two ends. Per the germline V gene, CDR1 is MNHEY and CDR2 is SMNVEV (reference sequence). The CDR3 spells CASNGDTDTQYF. In nucleotides, the CDR3 is TGTGCCAGCAACGGGGATACAGATACGCAGTATTTT.

The chain has TRBV29-1 and TRBJ2-1; D perhaps matches TRBD2 (5 bases). The CDR3 extends over 14 amino acids. Germline assignment: CDR1 SQVTM and CDR2 ANQGSEA. Trimming shortened V by 3 bases and J by 3 bases, and 12 bases separated the two germline ends. The chain's CDR3 is CSVDEGSYYNEQFF. CDR3 DNA sequence: TGCAGCGTTGATGAGGGTTCGTACTACAATGAGCAGTTCTTC.

The J gene is TRBJ2-3, the V gene TRBV7-2, with D tentatively TRBD2 (6 bases). The CDR3 totals 14 residues. Trimming took off 6 bases at V and 0 bases at J, with 10 bases between the two ends. Germline-derived CDR1 and CDR2 are SGHTA and FQGNSA. The CDR3 region is CASSRDSSTDTQYF. The CDR3 nucleotides read TGTGCCAGCAGTCGGGACTCCAGCACAGATACGCAGTATTTT. Full variable domain (outside the CDR3, taken from reference TRBV7-2 and TRBJ2-3): GAGVSQSPSNKVTEKGKDVELRCDPISGHTALYWYRQSLGQGLEFLIYFQGNSAPDKSGLPSDRFSAERTGGSVSTLTIQRTQQEDSAVYLCASSRDSSTDTQYFGPGTRLTVL.